This T cell receptor (beta chain) is from a study of T-cell memory formation after mild COVID-19. A single record per CDR3 protein comes from TCRdb applying MiXCR to the 5' RACE reads. The sample comprises hundreds of thousands of distinct CDR3 sequences, approximately 15% of which are singletons, and 20% to 25% rests with the top ten. Study-wide findings and caveats: Prior to infection, memory already included some responding clones, suggesting cross-reactive memory joined.

This clonotype occurred a few times. The antigen is not known. This receptor was identified in a man between 18 and 29 years old who had mild COVID-19 (a few samples of this study predate the infection). Cell type and time point are not known. Input material: PBMCs or a T cell subset sorted from them (not recorded which).

CDR3 protein: CASTTGRQGVNEKLFF. CDR3 sequence (DNA): TGTGCCAGCACCACCGGAAGGCAGGGGGTAAATGAAAAACTGTTTTTT. The V call is TRBV4-2, the J call TRBJ1-4; 7 bases fit TRBD1. CDR3 length: 16 amino acids. CDR1 is LGHNA, CDR2 YNFKEQ, per germline. Trimming removed 7 bases from V and 5 bases from J; junction bases left unmatched: 13.